This T cell receptor beta chain was profiled in a study of cytomegalovirus exposure and HLA in healthy donors. Whole-study findings and limits: As a later analysis showed, a missense DCLRE1C variant was linked to trimming of TCR beta V- and J-genes. Around 18,000 TCR beta sequences were associated with HLA alleles at 0.05 false discovery rate in a later analysis.

About this clone: What it binds is not known.

The V gene lost 4 bases and the J gene lost 5 bases, with 15 bases spanning the gap. The CDR3 sequence is 14 residues long. Looked up from germline, CDR1 is MNHEY and CDR2 is SMNVEV (reference sequence). Use of 60 Vbeta and 13 Jbeta primers characterized the PCR. As handled by the study authors: As a later analysis found, there were 78 million or so unique TCR beta chains, of which some 9.9 million were shared. Measured with immunoSEQ multiplex PCR; TCRdb has only the in-frame clones, and not every one. V and J calls and clone size are as listed in that table; D and trimming were resolved from the DNA. This table has some 130,000 clones, more than 80% appearing once.

The clonotype was recovered from a man younger than 45 in good health and CMV-seronegative. The sequencing sample was made of PBMCs. The chain uses TRBV27 and TRBJ2-7, with D possibly being TRBD1 (6 bases). The DNA of the CDR3 is TGTGCCAGCAGTTGGGTAGACAGGCGAAACGAGCAGTACTTC. Residues: CASSWVDRRNEQYF.